Below are 25 T cell receptor delta chains sequenced from a single sample in a study of Vδ1+ human thymocytes. The study, taken as a whole, reports: Highly polyclonal TRG and TRD repertoires with Gaussian CDR3 length distributions appeared in thymus.

RNA was extracted from the cells and then reverse transcribed. Pooled V-gene forward primers with one constant-region reverse primer generated the CDR3 amplicons by multiplex PCR. TCRdb called clones anew from the multiplex PCR reads with CATT. The table has about 25,000 delta-chain clones, 7.4% seen once; the top ten hold 0.85% to 1%. Their recognized antigens are unknown. The sequenced sample was Vdelta1+ gamma-delta thymocytes from the thymus. Subset given: FACS-sorted CD3+ TCRalphabeta- TCRVdelta1+ TCRVdelta2- thymocytes. The receptor source for this set is a girl in the first two years of life who had congenital heart surgery.

The genes are TRDV1 and TRDJ1, with 7 bases lining up with TRDD3. CDR1 and CDR2 (germline): TSWWSYY, QGS. The CDR3 is 19 residues long. Trimming removed 5 bases from V and 0 bases from J; junction bases left unmatched: 18. This chain's CDR3 is CALGTLHWGLKGNTDKLIF. In DNA form, the CDR3 reads TGTGCTCTTGGGACTCTCCACTGGGGCCTAAAGGGGAACACCGATAAACTCATCTTT.

This clone was detected a few times. The rearrangement joins TRDV1 to TRDJ1; possibly TRDD3 for D (5 bases). The germline V and J ends were trimmed by 0 bases and 2 bases, with 10 bases remaining between them. This CDR3 is 15 amino acids long. Germline V CDR1 and CDR2: TSWWSYY, QGS. CDR3 nucleotides: TGTGCTCTTGGGGAACTCTACTGGAGGACCGATAAACTCATCTTT. This translates into CALGELYWRTDKLIF.

Relative to its sample, this clone is medium-sized. Other DNA sequences in this specimen translate into the identical CDR3. The J gene is TRDJ1, the V gene TRDV2; the D gene is possibly TRDD3 (5 bases). With 1 base removed from V and 5 bases from J, the gap between germline ends came to 19 bases. The germline CDR1 and CDR2 sequences are GEAIGNYY and EKD. The CDR3 is made up of 16 amino acids. CDR3 residues: CACDTCLMGTQDKLIF. The DNA of the CDR3 is TGTGCCTGTGACACGTGTTTGATGGGGACTCAAGATAAACTCATCTTT.

This sequence joins TRDV3 and TRDJ1; 12 bases are a match to TRDD3. With V trimmed by 4 bases and J by 5 bases, 50 bases remained unmatched. The CDR3 length is 28 residues. Germline V CDR1 and CDR2: TVYSNPD, GDNSRS (reference sequence). CDR3 region: CASDPPHPASIILETCLLGDTRLDKLIF. The CDR3 DNA reads as TGTGCCTCCGATCCTCCACACCCCGCATCGATTATACTTGAGACTTGTTTACTGGGGGATACCCGGTTGGATAAACTCATCTTT.

In regard to this clone: Mismatch with germline at one junction end may stem from a read error. J is TRDJ1 and V is TRDV1; D possibly corresponds to TRDD3 (6 bases). The CDR3 consists of 15 residues. In germline, CDR1 is TSWWSYY, CDR2 QGS. DNA of the CDR3: TGTGCTCTTGGGCAACTTAAGACTGGGAGGAATAAACTCATCTTT. It specifies CALGQLKTGRNKLIF.

This clone was found a few times. The V and J genes are TRDV1 and TRDJ1; TRDD3 matches at 10 bases. Germline CDR1 and CDR2: TSWWSYY and QGS. The CDR3 consists of 20 residues. V dropped 2 bases and J dropped 0; count of bases not matched to a gene: 15. The chain's CDR3 is CALGEAFPTGGSHYTDKLIF. The CDR3 coding sequence is TGTGCTCTTGGGGAAGCCTTCCCCACTGGGGGATCCCATTACACCGATAAACTCATCTTT.

This chain links TRDV1 with TRDJ1; D uncertain. V gave up 2 bases and J gave up 9 bases, with 19 bases separating them. Germline assignment: CDR1 TSWWSYY and CDR2 QGS. The CDR3 contains 15 residues. This CDR3 is CALGEYRMTCSELIF. CDR3 coding DNA: TGTGCTCTTGGGGAATACCGGATGACCTGTTCGGAACTCATCTTT.

This sequence joins TRDV1 and TRDJ1; 7 bases line up with TRDD3. With 9 bases clipped from V and 0 bases from J, the junction kept 13 bases outside the gene matches. The CDR3 loop spans 16 amino acids. Germline CDR1 TSWWSYY, CDR2 QGS. For the CDR3, the DNA is TGTGCTCTGGCTTATACTGGGGATAAGTACACCGATAAACTCATCTTT. As protein: CALAYTGDKYTDKLIF.

The chain combines TRDV1 with TRDJ1; unclear D gene. TCRdb is silent on the J gene; assignment here came from matching the DNA to germline. Trimming stripped 1 base from V and 0 bases from J, with 27 bases between. This CDR3 has 21 amino acids. Germline CDR1 TSWWSYY, CDR2 QGS. CDR3 bases: TGTGCTCTTGGGGAACAGTGCGGGCACGGAGCTGCTGGCGGGGACACCGATAAACTCATCTTT. It is translated as CALGEQCGHGAAGGDTDKLIF.

This clone was counted only a few times. The rearrangement links TRDV1 to TRDJ1, with a weak D call TRDD2 (9 bases). V was pared by 7 bases and J by 4 bases, with 34 bases between. Germline loops: CDR1 TSWWSYY, CDR2 QGS. This CDR3 is built from 20 residues. CDR3: CALEDFRLPTKLGADDKLIF. DNA for the CDR3: TGTGCTCTTGAGGACTTTCGCCTTCCTACAAAACTGGGGGCCGACGATAAACTCATCTTT.

The chain has TRDV1 and TRDJ1, with 13 bases that match TRDD3. The J gene is absent in TCRdb and was assigned here via DNA matching to germline. The CDR3 contains 20 residues. J gave up 0 bases and V 6 bases, and 16 bases lay outside the gene matches. The V gene's germline CDR1 is TSWWSYY and CDR2 QGS. The CDR3 DNA reads TGTGCTCTTGGTTCGCCGAGAAATACTGGGGGATACGGTTACACCGATAAACTCATCTTT. Translated, it gives CALGSPRNTGGYGYTDKLIF.

This clone was picked up a small number of times. The chain is built from TRDV1 and TRDJ1; TRDD3 aligns across 9 bases. Germline trimming cut 0 bases from V and 2 bases from J; bases unmatched to any gene: 19. The CDR3 runs to 21 residues. CDR1 TSWWSYY and CDR2 QGS come from the germline V gene. The chain's CDR3 is CALGELAPILGDLVCTDKLIF. The CDR3 DNA is TGTGCTCTTGGGGAACTAGCCCCCATCCTGGGGGATTTGGTATGTACCGATAAACTCATCTTT.

This clone was recorded a few times. V and J are TRDV1 and TRDJ1; the match to TRDD3 covers 8 bases. From germline, CDR1 is TSWWSYY and CDR2 QGS. The CDR3 spans 19 residues. Germline trimming cut 4 bases from V and 0 bases from J; bases unmatched to any gene: 16. CDR3 in amino acids: CALGGYVGIPRRYTDKLIF. Here the CDR3 DNA reads TGTGCTCTTGGGGGTTACGTGGGGATACCGAGAAGGTACACCGATAAACTCATCTTT.

This clone was detected a few times. This rearrangement joins TRDV1 to TRDJ1, with TRDD2 as a possible D gene (5 bases). The CDR3 is made up of 14 amino acids. CDR1 and CDR2 (germline): TSWWSYY, QGS. V lost 4 bases and J lost 0, with 9 bases in between. The CDR3 coding sequence is TGTGCTCTTGGGGGGCCTTCGCACACCGATAAACTCATCTTT. Encoded protein: CALGGPSHTDKLIF.

The J gene is TRDJ1; the V gene was not called. The CDR3 extends over 15 amino acids. CDR3 in amino acids: CALSPHPPITDKLIF. The CDR3, as DNA: TGTGCTCTTAGCCCCCACCCGCCCATCACCGATAAACTCATCTTT.

The table lists this clone with a few counts. This sample also contains other DNA sequences that code for the same CDR3. The V call is TRDV1, the J call TRDJ1, with TRDD3 matching 8 bases. The trim removed 3 bases at V and 4 bases at J, leaving 25 bases unmatched. Germline V gene sequence: CDR1 TSWWSYY, CDR2 QGS. CDR3 length: 21 residues. CDR3 DNA sequence: TGTGCTCTTGGGGATGCCCCCCTGCGGGGGGATATTCTAAGGGGGGACGATAAACTCATCTTT. Translated, it gives CALGDAPLRGDILRGDDKLIF.

This clone showed up just a few times. V is TRDV1 and J is TRDJ1; 13 bases agree with TRDD3. CDR1 TSWWSYY and CDR2 QGS come from the germline V gene. V shed 3 bases, J shed 5 bases, and the junction held 9 bases outside the gene matches. The CDR3 contains 17 residues. The DNA for the CDR3 is TGTGCTCTTGGGGATGGTCCCTTACTGGGGGATACGGATAAACTCATCTTT. Amino acid sequence: CALGDGPLLGDTDKLIF.

The V call is TRDV1, the J call TRDJ1; 9 nucleotides match TRDD3. Germline matching of the DNA provided the J gene here, since TCRdb leaves it blank. Losses at the gene ends were 0 bases for V and 0 bases for J; bases not matched to a gene: 20. In germline, CDR1 is TSWWSYY, CDR2 QGS. CDR3 size: 22 residues. The CDR3 protein is CALGELRDPYWGTAADTDKLIF. The CDR3, as DNA: TGTGCTCTTGGGGAACTAAGGGACCCGTACTGGGGGACGGCTGCCGACACCGATAAACTCATCTTT.

The gene calls are TRDV1 and TRDJ1; TRDD3 is a possible D gene (6 bases). From germline, CDR1 is TSWWSYY and CDR2 QGS. This CDR3 spans 22 amino acids. With 4 bases removed from V and 3 bases from J, the gap between germline ends came to 36 bases. In DNA, the CDR3 is TGTGCTCTTGGGGTCGCGGTATCCGTGGGGGCCACTATCACGTGCTGTCCCGATAAACTCATCTTT. This codes for CALGVAVSVGATITCCPDKLIF.

This clone was seen a handful of times. Its ends do not fully match the called genes, so a read error is possible. This chain links TRDV1 with TRDJ1; the match to TRDD2 covers 7 bases. This CDR3 has 22 amino acids. Germline V gene data show CDR1 as TSWWSYY and CDR2 as QGS. CDR3: CALGDPGLPGWNYMAYTNKLIF. The CDR3 DNA sequence: TGTGCTCTTGGGGACCCAGGCCTTCCTGGCTGGAACTACATGGCGTACACCAATAAACTCATCTTT.

This clone has only a few counts. The V call is TRDV1, the J call TRDJ1; D gene ambiguous. Germline V gives CDR1 TSWWSYY, CDR2 QGS. The CDR3 is 21 residues long. Trimming pared 1 base from V and 1 base from J, leaving 28 bases between. The CDR3 DNA reads TGTGCTCTTGGGGAACGGGCCCTCGGACGGTACGGATCCCCCCCCACCGATAAACTCATCTTT. It codes for CALGERALGRYGSPPTDKLIF.

The chain is built from TRDV1 and TRDJ1; TRDD3 matches 9 bases. The V segment lost 2 bases and the J segment 0 bases; nucleotides outside the gene matches: 25. Germline V gene data show CDR1 as TSWWSYY and CDR2 as QGS. The CDR3 is 23 residues long. Written as DNA, the CDR3 is TGTGCTCTTGGGGAAGTACCCCTGGCCACGGAGTACTGGGGGACCTCGTACACCGATAAACTCATCTTT. Its translation is CALGEVPLATEYWGTSYTDKLIF.

This clone was seen a single time. The V gene lacks a call, and TRDJ1 is the J gene; no DNA check was done on the table's D call, TRDD3. The CDR3 runs 19 residues. As DNA, the CDR3 is TGTGCTCTTGGGGAGCCACCCCTTCCTATATCTCTGTACACCGATAAACTCATCTTT. Amino acids: CALGEPPLPISLYTDKLIF.

This clone has a handful of counts. V usage is TRDV2 and J usage is TRDJ1, with 7 positions matching TRDD3. The V segment lost 3 bases and the J segment 6 bases; nucleotides outside the gene matches: 3. The CDR3 is 12 residues long. In germline, CDR1 is GEAIGNYY, CDR2 EKD. CDR3 sequence reads: CACDHWGYKLIF. The CDR3 nucleotides are TGTGCCTGTGACCACTGGGGTTATAAACTCATCTTT.

The chain couples TRDV1 to TRDJ1; no clear D gene. There are 14 residues in the CDR3. V lost 0 bases, J lost 4 bases, and 9 bases lay in between. The germline V gene encodes CDR1 TSWWSYY and CDR2 QGS. The CDR3 loop reads CALGELPFGDKLIF. The CDR3 DNA sequence: TGTGCTCTTGGGGAACTTCCCTTTGGCGATAAACTCATCTTT.